This T cell receptor beta chain is drawn from a study of blood T cells in healthy people across ages. Drawn from each donor were roughly 9.4 milliliters of peripheral blood. V lost 11 bases and J lost 8; bases outside the gene matches: 8. Per germline, CDR1 ENHRY and CDR2 SYGVKD. The CDR3 runs to 11 residues. Concerning this clonotype itself: Its antigen is unidentified.

Study-wide results and limits: Naive CD4+ cell counts and diversity both ran higher in long-lived than in aged donors.

A second roughly 6 to 11 cycle PCR used barcoded and J-beta primers. Through a template-switch adaptor with 12 random nucleotides, each cDNA molecule received a tag. TCRdb used MiXCR to reprocess the 5' RACE reads, holding one entry per CDR3 protein. The sample consists of 1.5 million to 2 million distinct CDR3 sequences, about 32% of them appearing once. The sequencing sample was made of blood. V and J are TRBV10-3 and TRBJ1-2, with TRBD1 matching over 7 bases. This clonotype was sampled from a woman in her twenties or thirties in good health. CDR3 residues: CAAQGGSGYTF. In DNA form, the CDR3 reads TGTGCCGCCCAGGGGGGGTCGGGCTACACCTTC.